This TCR beta chain comes out of a study of identifying expanded T cells in peripheral blood. Measured with immunoSEQ multiplex PCR; TCRdb has only the in-frame clones, and not every one. The data show around 76,000 clones, with about 90% seen just once and more than 3% held by the top ten. No infections or other immune events were documented during collection. About this clone: The antigen remains unidentified.

Study-wide points: Technical replicates showed about 1.1 changed clones; roughly two weeks roughly 15; four weeks 19. Across healthy donors, higher total template counts meant significantly greater roughly 2-week count variance.

Trimming removed 6 bases from V and 5 bases from J, with 11 bases in between. The CDR3 loop spans 11 amino acids. Germline V CDR1 and CDR2: SQVTM, ANQGSEA. The chain recombines TRBV29-1 with TRBJ2-7, with D unresolved. Material: blood. This receptor was taken from a person aged 18 to 69 in good health. CDR3 region: CSVSRSDEQYF. The DNA of the CDR3 is TGCAGCGTCTCCAGGAGCGACGAGCAGTACTTC.